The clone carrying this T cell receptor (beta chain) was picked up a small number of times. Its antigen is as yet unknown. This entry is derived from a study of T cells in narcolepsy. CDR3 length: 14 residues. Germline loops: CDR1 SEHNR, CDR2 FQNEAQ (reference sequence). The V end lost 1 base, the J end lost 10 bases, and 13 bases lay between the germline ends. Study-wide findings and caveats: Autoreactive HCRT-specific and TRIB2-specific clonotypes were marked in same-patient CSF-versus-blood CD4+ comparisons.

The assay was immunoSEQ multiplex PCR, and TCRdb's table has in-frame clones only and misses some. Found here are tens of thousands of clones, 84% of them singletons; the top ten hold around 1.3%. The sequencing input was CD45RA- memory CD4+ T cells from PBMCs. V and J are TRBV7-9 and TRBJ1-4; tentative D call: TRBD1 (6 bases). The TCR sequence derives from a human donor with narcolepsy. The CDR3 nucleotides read TGTGCCAGCAGCTTAGGGACAGCCCAACGAAAACTGTTTTTT. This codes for CASSLGTAQRKLFF.